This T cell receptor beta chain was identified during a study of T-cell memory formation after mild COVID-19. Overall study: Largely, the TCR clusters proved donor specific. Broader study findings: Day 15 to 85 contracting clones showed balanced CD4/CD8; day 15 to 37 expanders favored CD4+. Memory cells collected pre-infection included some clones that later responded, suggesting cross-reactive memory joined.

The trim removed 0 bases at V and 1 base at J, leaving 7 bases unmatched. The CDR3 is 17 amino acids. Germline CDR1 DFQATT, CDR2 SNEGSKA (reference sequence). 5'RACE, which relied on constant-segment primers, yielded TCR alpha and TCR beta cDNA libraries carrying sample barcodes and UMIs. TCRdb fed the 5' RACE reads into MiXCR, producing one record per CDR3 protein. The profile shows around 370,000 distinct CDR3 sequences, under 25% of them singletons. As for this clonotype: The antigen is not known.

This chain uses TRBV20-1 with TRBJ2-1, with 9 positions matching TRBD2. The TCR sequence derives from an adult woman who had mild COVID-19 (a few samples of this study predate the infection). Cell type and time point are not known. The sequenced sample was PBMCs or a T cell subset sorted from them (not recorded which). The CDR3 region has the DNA TGCAGTGCTAGAGATGTGGGCGGGGGGGCATCCTACAATGAGCAGTTCTTC. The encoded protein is CSARDVGGGASYNEQFF.